This T cell receptor (beta chain) is drawn from a study of cytomegalovirus exposure and HLA in healthy donors (dated by TCRdb to about 2017). At the level of the whole study: An earlier analysis of 587 of the donors reported approximately 280 Gb of sequence data and some 110 million unique TCR beta sequences obtained from around 180 million T cells. Roughly 300 gigabases of sequencing data and roughly 81 million unique TCR sequences made up an early release that covered 500 to 650 HLA-typed donors. The genetic ancestry cluster associated with self-reported Caucasian donors included 81% of the roughly 400 genotyped donors. The study was designed to test whether signatures of past pathogen exposure could be identified by cataloging public T cell receptors. The T cell repertoires of some 700 subjects were profiled by immunosequencing and related to cytomegalovirus serostatus. A separate validation cohort of roughly 110 different subjects was used in addition to the roughly 700-subject first cohort. To predict cytomegalovirus infection status, the study combined high-throughput TCR immunosequencing, statistical association of individual TCRs with disease status, and machine learning. A later analysis re-examined previously published TCR beta repertoires from about 670 donors and added high-resolution HLA genotyping to investigate patterns of TCR occurrence. Rather than using new phenotypic data, the later analysis identified candidate immune exposures from TCR beta sequences and from how often those sequences occurred across donors. An earlier analysis of 587 of the donors used high-throughput TCR beta sequencing to judge whether each TCR beta V gene segment behaved as functional or pseudogenic. Donor age, sex, ethnicity and CMV serostatus were compiled together with the repertoire data. A later genetic analysis took genome-wide SNP genotypes for about three fifths of the 666 donors and used that subset as a discovery cohort. Every repertoire in the discovery cohort had been generated on one and the same sequencing platform. HLA typing covered class I and class II loci at four-digit resolution. The number of typed donors differed by locus: about 620-630 for A, B, C, DRB1 and DQB1; about 520 for DQA1; approximately 610 for DPA1; and around 490 for DPB1. Four to six DR-DQ haplotypes were handled as single units for association and clustering, since linkage in the cohort was strong. Across about 370 genotyped donors of the cohort, an average of about 220,000 unique TCR beta nucleotide sequences per donor were sequenced, and 15% to 20% of those sequences were non-productive. The paper as a whole reports these results and caveats: Correlated functional status among segregating V segments might reflect linkage disequilibrium, but an unknown experimental factor could not be ruled out. Compared with the roughly 720-donor mean, donors in an Asian-associated ancestry cluster had fewer N-insertions in productive TCRs, according to a later genetic analysis. Broadly in line with IMGT annotations, most TCR beta V segments showed up in productive rearrangements about 90% or about 30% of the time in an earlier analysis of a few hundred of the donors. In vitro tests confirmed that three of the cytomegalovirus-associated TCR beta chains recognize cytomegalovirus antigens. A group of highly shared sequence variants was considered likely to be a technical artifact of the sequencing pipeline. In this cohort, only TCR beta chains were sequenced, and detectable features were limited by the absence of alpha or paired-chain data. In a later analysis, the rate of TCR association differed among HLA loci, with DRB1 alleles having the most associated TCRs and HLA-C alleles having the fewest. Compared with equally common non-associated chains, HLA-associated TCR beta chains in a later analysis were more clonally expanded and had lower generation probabilities. The study listed 164 TCR beta chains as associated with cytomegalovirus. While some public TCRs were present in many individuals, most TCR sequences turned up only very rarely across donors. It was suggested by the authors that the approach could potentially be generalized to other disease states and immunological phenotypes. Because counts were too low, about 15 rarely observed V segments, including chromosome 9 orphons, were left out of the earlier analysis of several hundred of the donors. CMV serostatus was the only immune exposure information available for the cohort. When HLA alleles, especially DR and DQ, strongly co-occurred, TCR associations were difficult to assign to individual alleles. At a false discovery rate of 0.05, a later analysis linked under 20,000 TCR beta sequences to specific HLA alleles. The presence/absence analyses assumed that sequencing depth was roughly uniform across donors, and that assumption may not be true. Some IMGT-functional V segments, including TRBV6-2 and TRBV6-3, could not be distinguished by the 87-base-pair reads and were therefore excluded. A further reported finding was that TCR beta sequences accurately predicted the HLA-A and HLA-B alleles for most subjects in the first cohort. A later analysis found that most CMV-associated TCR beta chains appeared HLA-restricted, with HLA associations seemingly driven largely by CMV exposure. Because HLA typing was unavailable for some donors at each locus, only the typed subset was used in association tests. According to a later analysis, parvovirus B19, influenza, CMV and Epstein-Barr virus appeared linked to several top co-occurrence clusters. A later genetic analysis associated a missense DCLRE1C variant with V-gene and J-gene trimming of TCR beta chains, and an independent cohort replicated the association. Cytomegalovirus status was reported to be diagnosed by the classifier with high specificity and sensitivity in both the original and validation cohorts.

The library was produced with the immunoSEQ multiplex PCR assay. The multiplex PCR relied on a mix of 60 forward primers for TCR Vbeta segments and 13 reverse primers for TCR Jbeta segments. The CDR3 region of rearranged TCR beta genes was amplified from genomic DNA with a multiplex PCR assay. Amplified TCR beta libraries were sequenced as 87-base-pair reads on the Illumina HiSeq System. Turning to the authors' computational methods: A later analysis counted approximately 84 million unique TCR beta chains across the 550 to 750 repertoires, and 10 million to 11 million of these chains were shared by at least two donors. A nearest-neighbor algorithm error-corrected the raw reads and collapsed the reads into unique sequences, merging closely related sequences to remove PCR and sequencing errors. V, D and J gene segments were assigned by aligning CDR3 sequences to IMGT reference sequences. For a sequence to be retained, a match of at least six nucleotides to both a V gene segment and a J gene segment was required. A rearrangement counted as productive if the CDR3 had no stop codons and remained in frame with V and J, and every other rearrangement counted as non-productive. Following IMGT convention, CDR3 was defined as the stretch from the second conserved V-encoded cysteine up to the conserved J-encoded phenylalanine. In an earlier analysis of around 540 of the donors, sequences lacking an unambiguous match to a single V gene segment were excluded. An earlier analysis of almost 600 of the donors classified V segments as functional when productive rearrangements were above 56.7% and as segregating when the standard deviation between donors was above 5%. A statistical classification framework was developed to diagnose cytomegalovirus status using the catalog of TCR beta chain sequences. V and J gene assignment, in a later analysis, came from comparing TCR nucleotide sequences with IMGT/GENE-DB human TR gene sequences. Using the TCRdist pipeline, a later analysis assigned CDR3 sequences along with most-parsimonious VDJ recombination scenarios. In a later analysis, each TCR beta chain was defined by its CDR3 amino acid sequence together with its V-gene family, and reads without a unique V-gene family were excluded. A later analysis removed several hundred highly shared, low-generation-probability nucleotide sequences to deal with suspected cross-contamination and a sequencing artifact. In a later analysis, a clonal expansion index was calculated for each public chain from normalized within-repertoire ranks of inferred template counts. In a later analysis, generation probabilities were computed with a VDJ recombination model fitted to out-of-frame rearrangements, and the resulting probabilities were checked against IGoR. In a later analysis, TCR-TCR, TCR-HLA and TCR-CMV co-occurrence was scored with hypergeometric tests, and a repertoire-size bias correction was applied to TCR pairs. In a later analysis, false discovery rates were estimated by permuting HLA or CMV assignments 20 times. In a later analysis, co-occurring TCRs were grouped using DBSCAN, with TCRdist sequence similarity added in when clustering inside HLA-allele-positive subsets. Repertoires with fewer than 30,000 or more than 120,000 public chains, plus five repertoires with anomalous nucleotide sharing, were excluded from co-occurrence clustering. The source is immuneACCESS, and TCRdb retained only in-frame sequences with V and J called. Part of the clones is not carried over; for the studies checked, unresolved V genes explain less than half of this, and the remainder is unexplained. Clone size and the V and J calls come from that table; the DNA yielded D and trimming. For this sample there are 150,000 to 200,000 clones; approximately 80% appear just once. The top ten hold approximately 1.8% of the sample.

Remarks on this clone: Its antigen is currently not known. Per-base quality was not reported, and no clone a single base away is much larger than it.

Including the terminal cysteine and phenylalanine, the CDR3 comprises 14 residues. Only the CDR3 DNA is retained, 42 bases long and in frame from the first base. For CDR1 and CDR2, the germline V gene lists SQVTM and ANQGSEA. The junction shows trimming of 8 bases on V and 3 bases on J, and the gene matches do not reach 11 bases of it. The cohort was made up of roughly 670 healthy bone marrow donors. All cohort members were sampled while nominally healthy, although unrecorded immune exposures were likely present. The donor tested CMV seronegative and was one of the 352 seronegative cohort members. A peripheral blood sample was provided by each donor, and peripheral blood mononuclear cells were used for TCR beta sequencing. Genomic DNA was extracted from the blood cell samples with the Qiagen DNeasy Blood Extraction Kit.

The source of this sequence is a woman younger than 45 in good health and CMV-seronegative. This chain joins TRBV29-1 to TRBJ2-7; the junction holds 9 bases that match TRBD1. The sequencing sample was made of PBMCs. The CDR3 amino acid sequence is: CSFARGQGHYEQYF. The nucleotides read TGCAGCTTCGCTCGAGGACAGGGGCACTACGAGCAGTACTTC.